The TCR beta chain described here comes from a study of blood T cell repertoires in COVID-19. At the level of the study: From the United States, Italy and Spain came samples of acute and convalescent COVID-19. The analysed material was cDNA or gDNA that came from T cells, B-cell-depleted T cells, or PBMCs.

This clone was detected only a few times. Original handling: Amplification with reference gene primers provided the estimates of nucleated cell counts. Only in-frame clones appear in the TCRdb table, and some are missing; sequencing was by immunoSEQ multiplex PCR. V and J calls and clone size follow that table, whereas D and trimming were derived from the DNA. There are about 120,000 clones in the sample; 70% to 85% occur only once, and about 8% lies in the top ten. This CDR3 region has 15 residues. Germline lookup yields CDR1 WSHSY and CDR2 SAAADI. J was trimmed by 8 bases and V by 8 bases; bases with no gene match: 10.

The sequenced material came from peripheral blood. This clonotype originated in a man aged 65-85 years with active or convalescent COVID-19. The V call is TRBV10-2, the J call TRBJ1-6; 9 bases are a match to TRBD1. CDR3 loop: CASSETGGSDSPLHF. Here the CDR3 DNA reads TGCGCCAGCTCCGAGACAGGGGGATCCGATTCACCCCTCCACTTT.